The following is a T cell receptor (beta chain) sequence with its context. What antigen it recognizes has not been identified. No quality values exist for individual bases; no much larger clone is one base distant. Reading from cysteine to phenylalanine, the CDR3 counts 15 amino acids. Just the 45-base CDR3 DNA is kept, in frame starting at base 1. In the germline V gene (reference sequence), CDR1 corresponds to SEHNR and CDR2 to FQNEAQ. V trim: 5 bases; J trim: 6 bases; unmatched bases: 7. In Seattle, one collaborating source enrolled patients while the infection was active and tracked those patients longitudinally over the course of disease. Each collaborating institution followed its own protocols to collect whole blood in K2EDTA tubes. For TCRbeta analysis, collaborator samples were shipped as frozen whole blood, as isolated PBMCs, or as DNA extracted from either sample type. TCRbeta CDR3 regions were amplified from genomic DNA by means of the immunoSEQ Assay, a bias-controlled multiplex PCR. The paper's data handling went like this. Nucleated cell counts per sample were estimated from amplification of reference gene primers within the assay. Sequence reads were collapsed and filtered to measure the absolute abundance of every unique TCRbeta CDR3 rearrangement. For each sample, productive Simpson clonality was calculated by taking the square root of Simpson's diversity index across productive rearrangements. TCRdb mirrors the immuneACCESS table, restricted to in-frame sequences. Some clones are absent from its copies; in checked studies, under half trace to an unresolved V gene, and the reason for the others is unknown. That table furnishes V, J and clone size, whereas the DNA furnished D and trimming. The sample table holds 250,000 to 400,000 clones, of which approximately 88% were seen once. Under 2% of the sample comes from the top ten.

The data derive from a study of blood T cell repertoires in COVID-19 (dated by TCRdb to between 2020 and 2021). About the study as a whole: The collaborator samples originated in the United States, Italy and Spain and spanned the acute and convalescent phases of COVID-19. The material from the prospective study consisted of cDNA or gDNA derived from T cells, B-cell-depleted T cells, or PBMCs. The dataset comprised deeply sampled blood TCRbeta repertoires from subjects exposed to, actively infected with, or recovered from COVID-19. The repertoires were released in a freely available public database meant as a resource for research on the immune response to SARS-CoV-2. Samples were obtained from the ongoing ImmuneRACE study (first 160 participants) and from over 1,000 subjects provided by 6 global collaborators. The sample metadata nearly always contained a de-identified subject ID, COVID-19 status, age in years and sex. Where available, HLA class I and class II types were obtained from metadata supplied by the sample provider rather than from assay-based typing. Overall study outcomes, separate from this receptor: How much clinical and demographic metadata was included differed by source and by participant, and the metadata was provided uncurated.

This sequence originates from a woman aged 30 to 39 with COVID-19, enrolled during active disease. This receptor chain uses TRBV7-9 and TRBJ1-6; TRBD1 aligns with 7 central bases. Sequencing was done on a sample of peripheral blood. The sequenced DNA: TGTGCCAGCAGCCCGGTGGGACAGATTAATTCACCCCTCCACTTT. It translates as CASSPVGQINSPLHF.